Presented here are 8 T cell receptor beta chains from one specimen sequenced in a study of blood T cell repertoires in COVID-19. Libraries were prepared by immunoSEQ multiplex PCR; TCRdb keeps only in-frame clonotypes and omits some of them. The profile covers 300,000 or so clones, with roughly 90% appearing a single time and approximately 2.9% taken by the ten largest. The sample was PBMCs or T cells enriched from blood (not recorded which). The receptor source for this set is a woman aged 50 to 60 who had been exposed to COVID-19.

The rearrangement uses TRBV19 and TRBJ1-2, with TRBD1 identical over 7 bases. The CDR3 has 14 residues. J lost 4 bases, V lost 6 bases, and 8 bases had no gene match. The germline V gene has CDR1 LNHDA and CDR2 SQIVND (reference sequence). The CDR3 protein is CASRVPGTAYGYTF. DNA of the CDR3: TGTGCCAGTAGGGTCCCCGGGACAGCCTATGGCTACACCTTC.

The chain combines TRBV7-2 with TRBJ2-7; 10 positions match TRBD2. CDR3 length equals 14 residues. The V and J ends lost 5 bases and 7 bases, in that order; junction bases with no gene match: 8. Germline values: CDR1 SGHTA, CDR2 FQGNSA. The DNA of the CDR3 is TGTGCCAGCAGCCCGGGGCTAGCGGGGGAAGAGCAGTACTTC. Amino acid sequence: CASSPGLAGEEQYF.

This clone has only one observation. The rearrangement links TRBV19 to TRBJ2-7; 7 nucleotides agree with TRBD1. The germline CDR1 and CDR2 sequences are LNHDA and SQIVND (reference sequence). V lost 4 bases to trimming and J lost 6 bases; unmatched junction nucleotides: 9. The CDR3 consists of 14 residues. CDR3 protein: CASSRNRGSTEQYF. The CDR3 bases are TGTGCCAGTAGTAGGAACAGGGGTTCGACCGAGCAGTACTTC.

J is TRBJ2-2 and V is TRBV11-2; tentatively, D is TRBD2 (6 bases). Germline CDR1 SGHAT, CDR2 FQNNGV. Trimming stripped 6 bases from V and 5 bases from J, with 19 bases between. The CDR3 length is 16 residues. The CDR3 here is CASRFPRGSLTGELFF. CDR3 DNA: TGTGCCAGCAGGTTTCCCCGGGGGTCTCTTACCGGGGAGCTGTTTTTT.

This clone occurred once. The rearrangement links TRBV7-2 to TRBJ1-5; D is possibly TRBD1 (6 bases). The CDR3 totals 14 residues. The V end was cut by 1 base, the J end by 5 bases, with 9 bases between. Germline loops: CDR1 SGHTA, CDR2 FQGNSA. This CDR3 reads CASSLGQVYQPQHF. DNA for the CDR3: TGTGCCAGCAGCTTAGGACAGGTTTATCAGCCCCAGCATTTT.

The chain uses TRBV19 and TRBJ2-2; D possibly corresponds to TRBD2 (6 bases). Trimming took off 5 bases at V and 6 bases at J, with 7 bases between the two ends. Germline CDR1 reads LNHDA; CDR2 reads SQIVND (reference sequence). This CDR3 is 12 amino acids long. CDR3 in amino acids: CASSPSAGELFF. The CDR3 DNA sequence: TGTGCCAGTAGTCCTAGCGCCGGGGAGCTGTTTTTT.

This rearrangement joins TRBV7-9 to TRBJ2-2, with D possibly matching TRBD2 (5 bases). The ends were cut back, 5 bases at V and 8 bases at J, with 9 bases in the middle. Per germline, CDR1 SEHNR and CDR2 FQNEAQ (reference sequence). This CDR3 has 12 amino acids. The CDR3 nucleotides read TGTGCCAGCAGCCCAAGACTAGGGGAGCTGTTTTTT. Protein sequence: CASSPRLGELFF.

J is TRBJ2-7 and V is TRBV12-3 or TRBV12-4; D gene unclear. The CDR3 is 12 amino acids. Trimming left V 5 bases short and J 5 bases short, with 10 bases between. The CDR3: CASSPSPHEQYF. The DNA for the CDR3 is TGTGCCAGCAGTCCTAGTCCCCACGAGCAGTACTTC.